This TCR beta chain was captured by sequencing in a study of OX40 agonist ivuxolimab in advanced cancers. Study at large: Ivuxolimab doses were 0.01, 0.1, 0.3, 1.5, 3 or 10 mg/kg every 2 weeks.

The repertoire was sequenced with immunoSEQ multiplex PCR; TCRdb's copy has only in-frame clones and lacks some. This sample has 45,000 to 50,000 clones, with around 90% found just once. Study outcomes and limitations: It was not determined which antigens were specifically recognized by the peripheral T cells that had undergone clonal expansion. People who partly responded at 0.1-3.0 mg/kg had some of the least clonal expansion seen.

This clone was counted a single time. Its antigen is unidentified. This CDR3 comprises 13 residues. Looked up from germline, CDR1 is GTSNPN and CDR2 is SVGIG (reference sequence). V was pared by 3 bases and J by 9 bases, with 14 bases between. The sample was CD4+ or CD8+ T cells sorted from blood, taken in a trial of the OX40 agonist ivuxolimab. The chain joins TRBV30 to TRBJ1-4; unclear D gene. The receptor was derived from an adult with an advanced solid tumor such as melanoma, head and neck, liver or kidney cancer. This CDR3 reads CAWSAGGRKKLFF. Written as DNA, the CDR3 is TGTGCCTGGAGCGCCGGAGGAAGAAAAAAACTGTTTTTT.